This TCR beta chain emerged from a study of CD8 T cells in ankylosing spondylitis. Via MiXCR, TCRdb re-called the 5' RACE reads, giving one row per CDR3 protein. The sample includes some 130,000 distinct CDR3 sequences, around 7.9% of them seen just once. This clonotype was detected ten times or more. No antigen is known for it. The CDR3 covers 16 residues. The V gene end was trimmed by 0 bases and the J gene end by 6 bases; junction bases not matched to a gene: 5. Germline CDR1 reads MRHNA; CDR2 reads SNTAGT. Study-wide results and limits: In peripheral blood, disease-linked CD8+ clones occurred at relatively low frequencies. Disease-linked clones reportedly concentrated significantly in matched ankylosing spondylitis synovial fluid. Previously reported in reactive arthritis synovial fluid and blood were some of the motif variants.

This TCR was sampled from a female donor with ankylosing spondylitis or in good health (not recorded which). Sequencing was performed on blood, either unsorted or a sorted T cell fraction (not recorded which). The chain carries TRBV6-4 and TRBJ2-3; TRBD2 agrees at 11 bases. The CDR3 sequence: CASSDSSGGAVDTQYF. The CDR3 nucleotides read TGTGCCAGCAGTGACTCTAGCGGGGGGGCCGTGGATACGCAGTATTTT.